This T cell receptor (beta chain) was found in a study of blood T cell repertoires in COVID-19. Study summary: Some COVID-19 samples were acute and others convalescent; all came from the United States, Italy and Spain. T cells, B-cell-depleted T cells, or PBMCs provided the cDNA or gDNA that served as material.

Original data processing: The authors estimated nucleated cell counts from reference gene primer amplification. Measured with immunoSEQ multiplex PCR; TCRdb has only the in-frame clones, and not every one. V and J calls plus clone size are reproduced from that table; the DNA served to infer D and trimming. There are tens of thousands of clones in the sample; roughly 80% occur only once, and less than 25% lies in the top ten. The sequence was collected from a human donor with acute or convalescent COVID-19. The donor label of this sample is uncertain. The sequencing sample was made of peripheral blood.

CDR3 region: CASTTLQGRYTEAFF. In DNA form, the CDR3 reads TGTGCCAGCACGACCCTACAGGGGAGGTACACTGAAGCTTTCTTT. The gene calls are TRBV27 and TRBJ1-1; 7 nucleotides agree with TRBD1. The V gene's germline CDR1 is MNHEY and CDR2 SMNVEV (reference sequence). J was trimmed by 3 bases and V by 7 bases; bases with no gene match: 11. CDR3 length: 15 amino acids.